A selection of T cell receptor beta chains follows, all from one sample in a study of blood T cell repertoires in COVID-19. Sequencing used immunoSEQ multiplex PCR; TCRdb keeps in-frame clones, though not all of them. The sample includes around 130,000 clones, less than 90% of them seen just once. The sequenced material came from PBMCs or T cells enriched from blood (not recorded which). The origin of the receptors is a man aged 25 to 45 who had recovered from COVID-19. Each CDR3 is given with its conserved first and last residue. The D gene is left open where the match is weak. Size is stated for part of the rows, as once, few or many counts, or as a class when the clone is expanded.

V	D	size	J	DNA	CDR3
TRBV2	-	-	TRBJ2-1	TGTGCCAGCAGTGAAATGTGGGGAGATCGACGCAGCTCCTACAATGAGCAGTTCTTC	CASSEMWGDRRSSYNEQFF
TRBV10-1	-	-	TRBJ2-7	TGCGCCAGCAGTGAGTCGGATAGCGGCAAAAACTACGAGCAGTACTTC	CASSESDSGKNYEQYF
TRBV3-1/TRBV3-2	-	-	TRBJ2-5	TGTGCCAGCAGCCTCAGGGAAGAGACCCAGTACTTC	CASSLREETQYF
TRBV19	TRBD2	-	TRBJ2-2	TGTGCCAGTAGTAGCTGGGGAGGGCCCAACGGGGAGCTGTTTTTT	CASSSWGGPNGELFF
TRBV9	-	-	TRBJ1-3	TGTGCCAGCAGCTTCGGACGGGACTCTGGAAACACCATATATTTT	CASSFGRDSGNTIYF
TRBV23-1	-	few	TRBJ1-6	TGCGCCAGCACTCCTCGGGGTGGGGCGGGGTCACCCCTCCACTTT	CASTPRGGAGSPLHF
TRBV18	-	-	TRBJ1-1	TGTGCCAGCTCACCGCCAACTGGGGGGGGCCTCTACACTGAAGCTTTCTTT	CASSPPTGGGLYTEAFF
TRBV5-5	TRBD2	-	TRBJ2-3	TGTGCCAGCAGCCCAACAAGGACTTCCGGGACTAGGAACGCAGATACGCAGTATTTT	CASSPTRTSGTRNADTQYF
TRBV9	TRBD2	-	TRBJ2-1	TGTGCCAGCAGCATTGGGACTAGCGGGGAATATGAGCAGTTCTTC	CASSIGTSGEYEQFF
TRBV7-6	-	once	TRBJ1-1	TGTGCCAGCATTGGAGCGAACACTGAAGCTTTCTTT	CASIGANTEAFF
TRBV9	-	-	TRBJ1-2	TGTGCCAGCAGCGCCGGCGGATCGGGGGGCGGCTATGGCTACACCTTC	CASSAGGSGGGYGYTF
TRBV10-2	-	-	TRBJ1-2	TGCGCCAGCAGTGCGTCCCCGTATGGCTACACCTTC	CASSASPYGYTF
TRBV6-5	TRBD1	-	TRBJ1-2	TGTGCCAGCAGCTGGACAGGGGGCACAATTGGCTACACCTTC	CASSWTGGTIGYTF
TRBV14	-	-	TRBJ2-7	TGTGCCAGCAGCCTGAGCAGGGCCTACGAGCAGTACTTC	CASSLSRAYEQYF
TRBV12-5	-	-	TRBJ1-5	TGTGCTAGTGCCGCGGACAGCTTTAGCAATCAGCCCCAGCATTTT	CASAADSFSNQPQHF
TRBV6-1	TRBD2	-	TRBJ2-2	TGTGCCAGCAGTGAAGAGAGCGGGGGGGCCGGGGAGCTGTTTTTT	CASSEESGGAGELFF
TRBV6-1	-	-	TRBJ1-5	TGTGCCAGCAGTGAAGACACCAGCAATCAGCCCCAGCATTTT	CASSEDTSNQPQHF
TRBV19	-	-	TRBJ1-1	TGTGCCAGTAGTATTTGGGGTTTCGAGGGAGCTTTCTTT	CASSIWGFEGAFF
TRBV5-1	-	-	TRBJ2-2	TGCGCCAGCAGCTCGTCCCTAGCCCTAGCCGGTATCGGGGAGCTGTTTTTT	CASSSSLALAGIGELFF
TRBV6-5	TRBD1	-	TRBJ1-4	TGTGCCAGCAGTTACCCCCCAGGGGGTAATGAAAAACTGTTTTTT	CASSYPPGGNEKLFF
TRBV2	TRBD1	-	TRBJ1-2	TGTGCCAGCAGAAGGGACAGGGGGAGTTTGGATGGCTACACCTTC	CASRRDRGSLDGYTF
TRBV24-1	TRBD1	-	TRBJ2-1	TGTGCCACGGCAGACAGGGGGTCATCTTCCTACAATGAGCAGTTCTTC	CATADRGSSSYNEQFF
TRBV7-3	-	-	TRBJ1-5	TGTGCCAGCAGCTTATTAATCGGTCAGCCCCAGCATTTT	CASSLLIGQPQHF
TRBV6-5	TRBD1	-	TRBJ1-1	TGTGCCAGCACCGGGACAGGGTGGACTGAAGCTTTCTTT	CASTGTGWTEAFF
TRBV6-7	TRBD1	-	TRBJ1-4	TGTGCCAGCAGTACTCAGGGGGTTGAAAAACTGTTTTTT	CASSTQGVEKLFF
TRBV7-3	-	-	TRBJ1-6	TGTGCCAGCAGCTTAAGAGGGTTCAATTCACCCCTCCACTTT	CASSLRGFNSPLHF
TRBV12-5	TRBD1	-	TRBJ1-5	TGTGCTAGTGGTGCGATTCCCGGACAGGTTCGGGATAGCAATCAGCCCCAGCATTTT	CASGAIPGQVRDSNQPQHF
TRBV7-9	TRBD2	once	TRBJ2-2	TGTGCCAGCAGCGGACTAGCGGGAACGACAACCGGGGAGCTGTTTTTT	CASSGLAGTTTGELFF